The 26 T cell receptor beta chains below come from one sample, sequenced in a study of shared clonotypes between healthy human individuals. Measured with immunoSEQ multiplex PCR; TCRdb has only the in-frame clones, and not every one. The sample has 2 million to 2.5 million clones; about 95% are singletons. CD8 cells classed as naive were CD45RO-negative and positively selected for CCR7, excluding terminally differentiated effector memory CD45RA+ cells. The sample comprised naive CD8+ T cells sorted from blood. These receptors all stem from a man younger than 35 in good health.

The chain recombines TRBV7-9 with TRBJ2-2; D may be TRBD2 (5 bases). This CDR3 contains 17 residues. In germline, CDR1 is SEHNR, CDR2 FQNEAQ (reference sequence). V lost 1 base, J lost 1 base, and 13 bases lay in between. The CDR3 here is CASSLDPPGMNTGELFF. The CDR3 DNA follows: TGTGCCAGCAGCTTAGACCCCCCCGGGATGAACACCGGGGAGCTGTTTTTT.

The chain joins TRBV5-1 to TRBJ2-7, with 14 bases that match TRBD2. Losses at the gene ends were 4 bases for V and 4 bases for J; bases not matched to a gene: 4. CDR3 length: 15 residues. Germline assignment: CDR1 SGHRS and CDR2 YFSETQ. CDR3 residues: CASSPGLAGEYEQYF. The CDR3 DNA reads as TGCGCCAGCAGCCCGGGACTAGCGGGAGAGTACGAGCAGTACTTC.

The CDR3 loop reads CASSFSGTGGFF. The CDR3 nucleotides read TGTGCCAGCAGCTTTTCCGGGACAGGCGGTTTCTTC. This chain uses TRBV11-2 with TRBJ2-1, with 8 bases lining up with TRBD1. Germline V gives CDR1 SGHAT, CDR2 FQNNGV. Trimming removed 3 bases from V and 16 bases from J; junction bases left unmatched: 8. The CDR3 loop spans 12 amino acids.

This sequence joins TRBV27 and TRBJ2-7, with D possibly TRBD1 on 6 matching bases. V shed 2 bases and J shed 5 bases, with 13 bases lying between them. The CDR3 extends over 14 amino acids. Germline CDR1 and CDR2: MNHEY and SMNVEV (reference sequence). CDR3 sequence: CASSLLQGINEQYF. As DNA, the CDR3 is TGTGCCAGCAGTTTACTACAGGGTATCAACGAGCAGTACTTC.

This clone was found once. The V call is TRBV7-9, the J call TRBJ1-4, with no clear D. The CDR3 has 13 amino acids. Between the trimmed V and J ends, which lost 6 bases and 8 bases, there was a span of 13 bases. Germline V gene lookup returns CDR1 SEHNR and CDR2 FQNEAQ (reference sequence). In nucleotides, the CDR3 is TGTGCCAGCAGTGGTTTGGGCAAGGAAAAACTGTTTTTT. Its translation: CASSGLGKEKLFF.

In DNA, the CDR3 is TGTGCCAGTAGTATAACCGCCATTTCGAGTCAGCCCCAGCATTTT. It specifies CASSITAISSQPQHF. The rearrangement joins TRBV19 to TRBJ1-5; D call uncertain. Germline lookup yields CDR1 LNHDA and CDR2 SQIVND (reference sequence). With 2 bases removed from V and 6 bases from J, the gap between germline ends came to 14 bases. The CDR3 length is 15 residues. Using reference TRBV19 and TRBJ1-5 for the parts outside the CDR3, the full variable domain is DGGITQSPKYLFRKEGQNVTLSCEQNLNHDAMYWYRQDPGQGLRLIYYSQIVNDFQKGDIAEGYSVSREKKESFPLTVTSAQKNPTAFYLCASSITAISSQPQHFGDGTRLSIL.

This chain uses TRBV5-5 with TRBJ2-2; TRBD1 agrees at 10 bases. The V segment lost 4 bases and the J segment 5 bases; nucleotides outside the gene matches: 5. The CDR3 length is 15 residues. CDR1 is SGHKS and CDR2 is YYEKEE in the germline V gene (reference sequence). CDR3: CASSPGTGDTGELFF. The CDR3 DNA sequence: TGTGCCAGCAGCCCCGGGACAGGGGATACCGGGGAGCTGTTTTTT.

On this clone: Other DNA sequences within the sample encode an identical CDR3. This chain uses TRBV6-5 with TRBJ1-5; D uncertain. The CDR3 length is 14 residues. Germline V CDR1 and CDR2: MNHEY, SVGAGI. Trimming shortened V by 2 bases and J by 4 bases, and 9 bases separated the two germline ends. The CDR3 here is CASSYAEGNQPQHF. In DNA, the CDR3 is TGTGCCAGCAGTTACGCCGAAGGGAATCAGCCCCAGCATTTT.

The rearrangement uses TRBV28 and TRBJ1-2; D remains ambiguous. V was shortened by 7 bases and J by 3 bases, with 9 bases between the two germline ends. Germline V CDR1 and CDR2: MDHEN, SYDVKM. The CDR3 has 12 amino acids. The CDR3 reads CASIDAYYGYTF. CDR3 DNA: TGTGCCAGCATCGACGCCTACTATGGCTACACCTTC.

V usage is TRBV6-5 and J usage is TRBJ1-2; D not certain. Germline V gives CDR1 MNHEY, CDR2 SVGAGI. V shed 8 bases and J shed 9 bases, with 13 bases lying between them. The CDR3 is 11 residues long. The CDR3 region is CASGKDWSYTF. The CDR3 region has the DNA TGTGCCAGCGGTAAGGACTGGAGCTACACCTTC.

The rearrangement uses TRBV7-8 and TRBJ2-1; TRBD2 matches 7 bases. Germline CDR1 SGHVS, CDR2 FQNEAQ. This CDR3 has 13 residues. J was trimmed by 8 bases and V by 5 bases; bases with no gene match: 6. CDR3 region: CASSLTSVYEQFF. CDR3 nucleotides: TGTGCCAGCAGCCTTACTAGCGTCTATGAGCAGTTCTTC.

This rearrangement joins TRBV19 to TRBJ2-5; 11 nucleotides align to TRBD1. The CDR3 is 15 residues long. Per germline, CDR1 LNHDA and CDR2 SQIVND (reference sequence). Unmatched junction bases numbered 9, after V lost 7 bases and J lost 5 bases. CDR3 DNA sequence: TGTGCCAGTACCGCGGGACAGGGGGTTTTGGAGACCCAGTACTTC. Amino acid sequence: CASTAGQGVLETQYF.

The chain recombines TRBV29-1 with TRBJ2-1, with D tentatively TRBD2 (6 bases). Trimming removed 3 bases from V and 0 bases from J, with 12 bases in between. The V gene's germline CDR1 is SQVTM and CDR2 ANQGSEA. The CDR3 is 15 amino acids. The CDR3: CSVDDGGRSYNEQFF. As DNA, the CDR3 is TGCAGCGTTGATGACGGGGGTCGCTCCTACAATGAGCAGTTCTTC.

The chain is built from TRBV9 and TRBJ2-3; the D gene is possibly TRBD2 (5 bases). Germline V CDR1 and CDR2: SGDLS, YYNGEE. The germline V and J ends were trimmed by 0 bases and 0 bases, with 17 bases remaining between them. The CDR3 runs 18 residues. The CDR3 is CASSVDSSEASSTDTQYF. The CDR3 DNA is TGTGCCAGCAGCGTAGATAGTAGCGAGGCCTCTAGCACAGATACGCAGTATTTT. The variable domain in full, completed from reference TRBV9 and TRBJ2-3, reads DSGVTQTPKHLITATGQRVTLRCSPRSGDLSVYWYQQSLDQGLQFLIQYYNGEERAKGNILERFSAQQFPDLHSELNLSSLELGDSALYFCASSVDSSEASSTDTQYFGPGTRLTVL.

The CDR3 sequence: CASSPLTSGGAQTQYF. The CDR3 nucleotides are TGTGCCAGCAGTCCCCTGACTAGCGGGGGGGCCCAGACCCAGTACTTC. J is TRBJ2-5 and V is TRBV27; 14 nucleotides align to TRBD2. Trimming cost V 5 bases and J 6 bases; bases outside gene matches: 8. This CDR3 has 16 residues. Per germline, CDR1 MNHEY and CDR2 SMNVEV (reference sequence).

CDR3 residues: CASSQPGQGDTEAFF. CDR3 nucleotides: TGCGCCAGCAGCCAGCCGGGACAGGGGGACACTGAAGCTTTCTTT. The chain links TRBV4-1 to TRBJ1-1, with 11 bases identical to TRBD1. The CDR3 contains 15 residues. Germline assignment: CDR1 MGHRA and CDR2 YSYEKL. With 3 bases clipped from V and 3 bases from J, the junction kept 3 bases outside the gene matches.

The rearrangement joins TRBV4-3 to TRBJ2-7; TRBD1 is a possible D gene (5 bases). Deletions cut 3 bases from V and 2 bases from J, with 17 bases between. The germline V gene encodes CDR1 LGHNA and CDR2 YSLEER. This CDR3 has 16 residues. CDR3 in amino acids: CASSQGNQGFPYEQYF. The CDR3 region has the DNA TGCGCCAGCAGCCAGGGTAACCAGGGATTCCCCTACGAGCAGTACTTC.

The rearrangement links TRBV7-9 to TRBJ2-5; 9 bases align to TRBD1. Germline trimming cut 5 bases from V and 5 bases from J; bases unmatched to any gene: 6. The germline V gene has CDR1 SEHNR and CDR2 FQNEAQ (reference sequence). There are 14 residues in the CDR3. The CDR3 sequence: CASSAWDRVETQYF. The CDR3 nucleotides are TGTGCCAGCAGCGCCTGGGACAGGGTTGAGACCCAGTACTTC.

J is TRBJ1-2 and V is TRBV7-9; unclear D gene. CDR3 length: 13 amino acids. Germline V gene sequence: CDR1 SEHNR, CDR2 FQNEAQ (reference sequence). The germline V and J ends were trimmed by 2 bases and 5 bases, with 9 bases remaining between them. The CDR3 here is CASSLTNLYGYTF. The DNA of the CDR3 is TGTGCCAGCAGCTTAACCAACCTTTATGGCTACACCTTC.

The chain employs TRBV4-1 and TRBJ2-3; 9 nucleotides agree with TRBD1. In germline, CDR1 is MGHRA, CDR2 YSYEKL. V shed 6 bases, J shed 9 bases, and the junction held 10 bases outside the gene matches. This CDR3 has 14 amino acids. The CDR3 spells CASRDRGGGGTQYF. The CDR3 coding sequence is TGCGCCAGCAGGGACAGGGGCGGGGGAGGGACGCAGTATTTT.

The chain's CDR3 is CASIGDPDQPQHF. The CDR3 coding sequence is TGTGCCAGCATTGGAGACCCCGATCAGCCCCAGCATTTT. The chain couples TRBV2 to TRBJ1-5; no clear D. This CDR3 region has 13 residues. Trimming took 7 bases from V and 5 from J, leaving 12 bases between them. The V gene's germline CDR1 is SNHLY and CDR2 FYNNEI.

The chain is built from TRBV7-8 and TRBJ1-2; D remains ambiguous. Trimming removed 3 bases at V and 3 bases at J, with 11 bases between. Germline lookup yields CDR1 SGHVS and CDR2 FQNEAQ. There are 14 residues in the CDR3. Here the CDR3 DNA reads TGTGCCAGCAGCTTGTACCCGGGTCACTATGGCTACACCTTC. This encodes CASSLYPGHYGYTF.

V and J are TRBV13 and TRBJ1-1; 9 nucleotides match TRBD1. This CDR3 has 16 residues. Germline V gene data show CDR1 as PRHDT and CDR2 as FYEKMQ (reference sequence). V gave up 4 bases and J gave up 3 bases; unmatched junction bases: 9. The CDR3 protein is CASSSAQGTGYTEAFF. For the CDR3, the DNA is TGTGCCAGCAGCTCCGCTCAGGGGACAGGGTACACTGAAGCTTTCTTT. Complete variable domain (other parts from reference TRBV13 and TRBJ1-1): AAGVIQSPRHLIKEKRETATLKCYPIPRHDTVYWYQQGPGQDPQFLISFYEKMQSDKGSIPDRFSAQQFSDYHSELNMSSLELGDSALYFCASSSAQGTGYTEAFFGQGTRLTVV.

The rearrangement links TRBV5-6 to TRBJ1-5; D unresolved. With 3 bases removed from V and 4 bases from J, the gap between germline ends came to 5 bases. The CDR3 is 12 amino acids. Germline assignment: CDR1 SGHDT and CDR2 YYEEEE. The CDR3 sequence is CASSYQNQPQHF. CDR3 sequence (DNA): TGTGCCAGCAGCTACCAGAATCAGCCCCAGCATTTT.

The chain joins TRBV6-1 to TRBJ1-2; unclear D gene. This CDR3 has 11 residues. V lost 1 base and J lost 5, with 2 bases in between. Germline CDR1 MNHNS, CDR2 SASEGT. The CDR3 here is CASSEEYGYTF. CDR3 DNA sequence: TGTGCCAGCAGTGAAGAATATGGCTACACCTTC.

The chain is built from TRBV9 and TRBJ2-1; possibly TRBD1 or TRBD2 for D (5 bases each). Trimming cost V 0 bases and J 1 base, with 11 bases left between them. This CDR3 spans 16 amino acids. Per germline, CDR1 SGDLS and CDR2 YYNGEE. The CDR3 spells CASSVAAGSSYNEQFF. The CDR3 DNA sequence: TGTGCCAGCAGCGTAGCGGCAGGGAGTTCCTACAATGAGCAGTTCTTC. The variable domain in full, with the rest retrieved from reference TRBV9 and TRBJ2-1, is DSGVTQTPKHLITATGQRVTLRCSPRSGDLSVYWYQQSLDQGLQFLIQYYNGEERAKGNILERFSAQQFPDLHSELNLSSLELGDSALYFCASSVAAGSSYNEQFFGPGTRLTVL.